This passage covers 26 T cell receptor beta chains from one sample sequenced in a study of T cell repertoires in cytomegalovirus infection. Antigens for these TCRs are unknown. TCRdb independently ran MiXCR on the reads; one entry per CDR3 protein. The table includes more than 75,000 distinct CDR3 sequences, approximately 30% detected once. The source material was CD8+ T cells from cultured PBMCs, sampled from culture after CMV antigen stimulation. These receptor sequences come from a human donor in good health (CMV status not recorded). Some clones in this sample may be carry-over from other donors' samples.

The chain is built from TRBV28 and TRBJ2-2; the D is unclear. Per germline, CDR1 MDHEN and CDR2 SYDVKM. CDR3 length equals 12 residues. V lost 3 bases, J lost 5 bases, and 4 bases lay in between. This chain's CDR3 is CASSFPTGELFF. The CDR3 DNA sequence: TGTGCCAGCAGTTTCCCTACCGGGGAGCTGTTTTTT.

This clonotype was counted at least ten times. CDR3: CASSLNPLGTAGNTIYF. In DNA, the CDR3 is TGTGCCAGCAGCCTTAATCCCCTCGGGACAGCTGGAAACACCATATATTTT. The rearrangement links TRBV7-2 to TRBJ1-3; TRBD1 agrees at 7 bases. The CDR3 covers 17 residues. V shed 5 bases and J 2 bases; nucleotides not matched to a gene: 12. Looked up from germline, CDR1 is SGHTA and CDR2 is FQGNSA.

This clonotype was seen once. The V and J genes are TRBV12-3 or TRBV12-4 and TRBJ1-2; the D is unclear. The length of the CDR3 is 12 residues. Trimming took 6 bases from V and 2 from J, leaving 7 bases between them. The CDR3 region is CASSASNYGYTF. Written as DNA, the CDR3 is TGTGCCAGCAGCGCATCCAACTATGGCTACACCTTC.

This rearrangement joins TRBV7-9 to TRBJ2-3; TRBD1 agrees at 7 bases. Germline assignment: CDR1 SEHNR and CDR2 FQNEAQ (reference sequence). J lost 4 bases, V lost 1 base, and 5 bases had no gene match. The CDR3 is 15 amino acids. In DNA form, the CDR3 reads TGTGCCAGCAGCTTAGAGGGGGCATCGTCAGATACGCAGTATTTT. This translates into CASSLEGASSDTQYF.

This rearrangement joins TRBV12-5 to TRBJ1-2; 9 bases are shared with TRBD1. The CDR3 runs to 17 residues. CDR1 is LGHNT, CDR2 FRNRAP, per germline. J was trimmed by 8 bases and V by 3 bases; bases with no gene match: 16. The CDR3 sequence: CASGFPVPGQGFSGYTF. The CDR3 DNA reads as TGTGCTAGTGGTTTTCCCGTTCCGGGACAGGGTTTTTCGGGCTACACCTTC.

The chain couples TRBV5-6 to TRBJ2-7, with D perhaps matching TRBD1 or TRBD2 (6 bases each). In germline, CDR1 is SGHDT, CDR2 YYEEEE. The CDR3 runs 15 residues. V gave up 5 bases and J gave up 0 bases, with 15 bases separating them. CDR3 amino acids: CASRSRGHLSYEQYF. The CDR3 DNA follows: TGTGCCAGCAGGTCGCGGGGACACCTCTCCTACGAGCAGTACTTC. The full variable domain, with the rest looked up from reference TRBV5-6 and TRBJ2-7, is DAGVTQSPTHLIKTRGQQVTLRCSPKSGHDTVSWYQQALGQGPQFIFQYYEEEERQRGNFPDRFSGHQFPNYSSELNVNALLLGDSALYLCASRSRGHLSYEQYFGPGTRLTVT.

V gene TRBV20-1 combines with J gene TRBJ2-7; a weak D match, TRBD1 (6 bases). The germline V gene encodes CDR1 DFQATT and CDR2 SNEGSKA (reference sequence). V was shortened by 6 bases and J by 0 bases, with 15 bases between the two germline ends. The CDR3 is 14 residues long. The chain's CDR3 is CSATGTINSYEQYF. The CDR3 DNA is TGCAGTGCAACCGGGACAATCAACTCCTACGAGCAGTACTTC.

The CDR3 sequence is CASYTGTEAFF. The DNA of the CDR3 is TGTGCCAGCTACACAGGGACTGAAGCTTTCTTT. The gene calls are TRBV12-3 or TRBV12-4 and TRBJ1-1, with D tentatively TRBD1 (6 bases). The CDR3 contains 11 residues. V was clipped by 8 bases and J by 5 bases, with 9 bases between them.

This clonotype has a handful of counts. This chain uses TRBV6-5 with TRBJ1-2; TRBD1 agrees at 10 bases. The CDR3 contains 15 residues. Trimming cost V 0 bases and J 2 bases; bases outside gene matches: 0. Germline CDR1 and CDR2: MNHEY and SVGAGI. CDR3 residues: CASSYSGQGNYGYTF. The CDR3 DNA sequence: TGTGCCAGCAGTTACTCGGGACAGGGGAACTATGGCTACACCTTC.

V and J are TRBV7-8 and TRBJ1-1; 9 bases are shared with TRBD1. The CDR3 is made up of 16 amino acids. The V gene's germline CDR1 is SGHVS and CDR2 FQNEAQ. V lost 0 bases and J lost 11; bases outside the gene matches: 13. The chain's CDR3 is CASSLAQLGQGRMAFF. In DNA, the CDR3 is TGTGCCAGCAGCTTAGCTCAGTTGGGACAGGGCCGTATGGCTTTCTTT.

This clonotype was seen only once. The chain employs TRBV4-1 and TRBJ1-6; D may be TRBD1 (6 bases). Germline loops: CDR1 MGHRA, CDR2 YSYEKL. The CDR3 is made up of 12 amino acids. Trimming took off 2 bases at V and 12 bases at J, with 8 bases between the two ends. The CDR3 reads CASSQRTEPLHF. The DNA of the CDR3 is TGCGCCAGCAGCCAAAGGACAGAACCCCTCCACTTT.

For this clonotype: Possible read error: a much larger clone is one base away. V gene TRBV19 combines with J gene TRBJ1-1; D not certain. CDR3 length: 13 residues. Germline CDR1 reads LNHDA; CDR2 reads SQIVND (reference sequence). The DNA of the CDR3 is TGTGTCAGTAGTATAGAAAACCGGGGAGAAGCTTTCTTT. Protein sequence: CVSSIENRGEAFF.

The chain uses TRBV2 and TRBJ1-1; 7 bases agree with TRBD1. The CDR3 spans 16 residues. Germline lookup yields CDR1 SNHLY and CDR2 FYNNEI. Trimming removed 9 bases from V and 1 base from J; junction bases left unmatched: 14. The CDR3 bases are TGTGCCAGATCAAAAGAAACCGGGACAGCGAACACTGAAGCTTTCTTT. Protein sequence: CARSKETGTANTEAFF.

This clonotype was seen many times. This chain uses TRBV7-9 with TRBJ2-1, with TRBD2 matching over 7 bases. In germline, CDR1 is SEHNR, CDR2 FQNEAQ (reference sequence). This CDR3 comprises 16 residues. The trim removed 0 bases at V and 5 bases at J, leaving 7 bases unmatched. The CDR3 loop reads CASSLASGGIDNEQFF. In nucleotides, the CDR3 is TGTGCCAGCAGCTTAGCGTCGGGGGGTATCGACAATGAGCAGTTCTTC. Combining the CDR3 with reference TRBV7-9 and TRBJ2-1 gives the whole variable domain DTGVSQNPRHKITKRGQNVTFRCDPISEHNRLYWYRQTLGQGPEFLTYFQNEAQLEKSRLLSDRFSAERPKGSFSTLEIQRTEQGDSAMYLCASSLASGGIDNEQFFGPGTRLTVL.

This clonotype was picked up many times. The rearrangement uses TRBV28 and TRBJ2-2; D is ambiguous. The CDR3 length is 12 residues. The germline gives CDR1 MDHEN, CDR2 SYDVKM. V was clipped by 8 bases and J by 6 bases, with 10 bases between them. The CDR3 is CASFAGAGELFF. The DNA of the CDR3 is TGTGCCAGCTTTGCTGGCGCCGGGGAGCTGTTTTTT. Together with reference TRBV28 and TRBJ2-2, the CDR3 gives the full variable domain: DVKVTQSSRYLVKRTGEKVFLECVQDMDHENMFWYRQDPGLGLRLIYFSYDVKMKEKGDIPEGYSVSREKKERFSLILESASTNQTSMYLCASFAGAGELFFGEGSRLTVL.

The chain employs TRBV12-3 or TRBV12-4 and TRBJ1-5, with 7 bases aligning to TRBD1. The CDR3 spans 17 residues. With V trimmed by 2 bases and J by 6 bases, 13 bases remained unmatched. As DNA, the CDR3 is TGTGCCAGCAGTTTAACCCTCGGACAGGCTGGGGGTCAGCCCCAGCATTTT. Residues: CASSLTLGQAGGQPQHF.

The chain is built from TRBV19 and TRBJ1-1, with 8 positions matching TRBD1. This CDR3 region has 15 residues. Losses at the gene ends were 7 bases for V and 4 bases for J; bases not matched to a gene: 11. Per the germline V gene, CDR1 is LNHDA and CDR2 is SQIVND (reference sequence). CDR3 sequence: CASNPGGARGTEAFF. CDR3 DNA: TGTGCCAGTAATCCAGGGGGCGCTCGAGGCACTGAAGCTTTCTTT.

J is TRBJ2-1 and V is TRBV7-9; TRBD2 agrees at 8 bases. Germline-derived CDR1 and CDR2 are SEHNR and FQNEAQ (reference sequence). CDR3 length: 16 residues. J gave up 7 bases and V 5 bases, and 13 bases lay outside the gene matches. The CDR3 DNA reads TGTGCCAGCAGCCTCTTCGGAGTAGCGGGGTGGAATGAGCAGTTCTTC. Encoded protein: CASSLFGVAGWNEQFF.

With respect to this clonotype: One junction end does not reproduce the germline sequence, and a read error may be involved. The chain carries TRBV6-1 and TRBJ1-2, with D unresolved. Germline V gives CDR1 MNHNS, CDR2 SASEGT. This CDR3 has 14 amino acids. CDR3 protein: CASSADTGNNGYTF. As DNA, the CDR3 is TGTGCCAGCAGTGCCGACACGGGTAACAATGGCTACACCTTC.

This clonotype was seen ten or more times. J is TRBJ2-1 and V is TRBV12-3 or TRBV12-4; 11 nucleotides line up with TRBD1. V lost 4 bases, J lost 4 bases, and 15 bases stayed unmatched. The CDR3 has 19 amino acids. CDR3 in amino acids: CASSYPDRGPLLSYNEQFF. CDR3 nucleotides: TGTGCCAGCAGTTATCCGGACAGGGGGCCACTCCTTTCTTACAATGAGCAGTTCTTC.

The rearrangement joins TRBV7-6 to TRBJ2-7; 10 bases are shared with TRBD1. The CDR3 is made up of 15 amino acids. Germline V gene sequence: CDR1 SGHVS, CDR2 FNYEAQ. The V segment lost 5 bases and the J segment 5 bases; nucleotides outside the gene matches: 9. CDR3 protein: CASSLPGTGVHEQYF. The CDR3 DNA reads as TGTGCCAGCAGCCTCCCCGGGACAGGGGTCCACGAGCAGTACTTC.

This clonotype came up many times. CDR3 in DNA: TGTGCCATCAGCCTAGACATATTGAACACTGAAGCTTTCTTT. Protein: CAISLDILNTEAFF. The chain is built from TRBV10-3 and TRBJ1-1; D is uncertain. Germline values: CDR1 ENHRY, CDR2 SYGVKD. This CDR3 spans 14 amino acids. V was shortened by 6 bases and J by 0 bases, with 11 bases between the two germline ends.

In its sample, this clonotype was seen many times. V is TRBV12-3 or TRBV12-4 and J is TRBJ2-1, with 9 bases matching TRBD1. There are 17 residues in the CDR3. Trimming took 5 bases from V and 4 from J; bases not matched to a gene: 12. The CDR3 is CASSLAAGTGTYNEQFF. CDR3 nucleotides: TGTGCCAGCAGTCTCGCAGCTGGGACAGGGACGTACAATGAGCAGTTCTTC.

The chain joins TRBV6-5 to TRBJ1-5; D gene uncertain. The germline V gene has CDR1 MNHEY and CDR2 SVGAGI. V shed 5 bases and J shed 5 bases, with 10 bases lying between them. CDR3 length: 13 residues. CDR3 DNA sequence: TGTGCCAGCAGTGCTACTCCGCATCAGCCCCAGCATTTT. Its protein product is CASSATPHQPQHF.

The genes are TRBV4-1 and TRBJ1-1; a weak D match, TRBD1 (6 bases). V lost 4 bases, J lost 13 bases, and 16 bases lay in between. Per the germline V gene, CDR1 is MGHRA and CDR2 is YSYEKL. The CDR3 is made up of 12 amino acids. In DNA form, the CDR3 reads TGCGCCAGCAGCCCGAGGGGGTCCGAGCATTTCTTT. It encodes CASSPRGSEHFF.

This clonotype was seen a handful of times. The CDR3 nucleotides read TGTGCCAGCAGTTTTACTACAACTAATGAAAAACTGTTTTTT. Protein sequence: CASSFTTTNEKLFF. The chain links TRBV28 to TRBJ1-4; no definite D call. This CDR3 is built from 14 residues. Per germline, CDR1 MDHEN and CDR2 SYDVKM. Trimming left V 3 bases short and J 0 bases short, with 5 bases between.